The source of this T cell receptor (beta chain) is a study of control samples from healthy donors and cancer patients (dated by TCRdb to 2018 to 2021). Worth noting for this clone: The target of this receptor is not known. Base-call qualities are not available, and no considerably larger clone is one nucleotide away.

Relative to germline, V is missing 0 bases and J is missing 6 bases, with 5 bases of the junction outside any gene match. From the cysteine through the phenylalanine, the CDR3 covers 15 amino acids. The CDR3 DNA has 45 bases and is translated from base 1. The germline V gene encodes CDR1 SGHNT and CDR2 YYREEE (reference sequence). Library preparation was by the immunoSEQ multiplex PCR assay. TCRdb provides this immuneACCESS table in a form limited to in-frame rearrangements. Some clones are lacking; in checked studies, under half of them reflect an unresolved V gene, and why the rest are absent is not known. The sample contains fewer than 15,000 clones, about 76% of them found a single time. The ten largest clones take up about 8% of the sample.

The sequencing sample was made of formalin-fixed, paraffin-embedded tissue. The sequence was collected from a male donor with melanoma. The rearranged chain carries TRBV5-4 and TRBJ2-1, and 8 junction bases match TRBD1. The sequenced DNA is TGTGCCAGCAGCTTGGGACAGGGGCGCTCCAATGAGCAGTTCTTC. It translates as CASSLGQGRSNEQFF. The full variable domain, with segments outside the CDR3 supplied by the reference TRBV5-4 and TRBJ2-1 proteins, appears as ETGVTQSPTHLIKTRGQQVTLRCSSQSGHNTVSWYQQALGQGPQFIFQYYREEENGRGNFPPRFSGLQFPNYSSELNVNALELDDSALYLCASSLGQGRSNEQFFGPGTRLTVL.